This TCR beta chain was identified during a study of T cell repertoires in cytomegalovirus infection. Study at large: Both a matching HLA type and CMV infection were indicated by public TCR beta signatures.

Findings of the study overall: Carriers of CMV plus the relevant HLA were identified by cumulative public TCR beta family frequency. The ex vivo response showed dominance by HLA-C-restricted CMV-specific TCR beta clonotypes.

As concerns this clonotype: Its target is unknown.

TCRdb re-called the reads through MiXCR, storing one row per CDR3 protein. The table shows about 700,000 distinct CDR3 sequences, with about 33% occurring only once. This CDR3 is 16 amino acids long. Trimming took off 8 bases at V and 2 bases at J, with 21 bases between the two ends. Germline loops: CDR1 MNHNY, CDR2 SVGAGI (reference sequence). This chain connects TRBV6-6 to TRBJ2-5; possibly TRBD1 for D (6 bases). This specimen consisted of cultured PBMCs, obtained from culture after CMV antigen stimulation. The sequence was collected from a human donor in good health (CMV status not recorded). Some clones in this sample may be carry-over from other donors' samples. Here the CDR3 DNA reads TGTGCCAGCCCGGTCAGGGGCGGGCTAACTCAAGAGACCCAGTACTTC. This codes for CASPVRGGLTQETQYF.